The next 32 T cell receptor beta chains were all read from a single sample in a study of blood T cell repertoires in COVID-19. Generated by immunoSEQ multiplex PCR, the TCRdb table keeps only in-frame clones and is missing some. The sample consists of fewer than 60,000 clones, around four fifths of them appearing once. Material: peripheral blood. Receptors were obtained from a man between 60 and 75 years old with acute or convalescent COVID-19.

V is TRBV7-9 and J is TRBJ1-2; D might be TRBD1 (6 bases). This CDR3 has 12 residues. Germline CDR1 is SEHNR and CDR2 is FQNEAQ (reference sequence). Trimming shortened V by 3 bases and J by 12 bases, and 14 bases separated the two germline ends. As DNA, the CDR3 is TGTGCCAGCAGCTTTCCGGGACACTCGGACACCTTC. Residues: CASSFPGHSDTF.

The DNA of the CDR3 is TGCAGTGCTAGACAGTTCTATGGCTACACCTTC. This codes for CSARQFYGYTF. This chain joins TRBV20-1 and TRBJ1-2, with D unclear. Germline values: CDR1 DFQATT, CDR2 SNEGSKA (reference sequence). The germline V and J ends were trimmed by 2 bases and 4 bases, with 5 bases remaining between them. The CDR3 covers 11 residues.

The CDR3 nucleotides are TGTGCCAGCAGCTTGGGAGGGTTCTCGGGCGGCTACACCTTC. Protein sequence: CASSLGGFSGGYTF. This rearrangement joins TRBV5-6 to TRBJ1-2; D is unclear. CDR1 and CDR2 (germline): SGHDT, YYEEEE. The CDR3 contains 14 residues. V was shortened by 0 bases and J by 8 bases, with 14 bases between the two germline ends.

V is TRBV18 and J is TRBJ1-2; D remains ambiguous. The CDR3 contains 14 residues. V gave up 2 bases and J gave up 1 base, with 8 bases separating them. Germline assignment: CDR1 KGHSH and CDR2 LQKENI. As DNA, the CDR3 is TGTGCCAGCTCACCATCGAGCCTTAACTATGGCTACACCTTC. Amino acids: CASSPSSLNYGYTF.

V gene TRBV5-6 combines with J gene TRBJ2-7; 9 bases map to TRBD1. Germline V gene sequence: CDR1 SGHDT, CDR2 YYEEEE. CDR3 length: 14 residues. V was pared by 3 bases and J by 6 bases, with 7 bases of the junction left unmatched. For the CDR3, the DNA is TGTGCCAGCAGCTGGAACAGGGGGCAATCCGAGCAGTACTTC. This translates into CASSWNRGQSEQYF.

The genes are TRBV27 and TRBJ1-1; 10 bases line up with TRBD1. This CDR3 region has 14 residues. The V gene end was trimmed by 7 bases and the J gene end by 3 bases; junction bases not matched to a gene: 5. Germline V gene data show CDR1 as MNHEY and CDR2 as SMNVEV (reference sequence). CDR3 residues: CASKTDRGDTEAFF. The CDR3 region has the DNA TGTGCCAGCAAAACGGACAGGGGGGACACTGAAGCTTTCTTT.

This clone showed up just a few times. The rearrangement links TRBV2 to TRBJ2-5; the D is unclear. The V gene's germline CDR1 is SNHLY and CDR2 FYNNEI. This CDR3 contains 14 residues. Trimming removed 2 bases from V and 5 bases from J, with 12 bases in between. The CDR3 loop is CASSESRSSETQYF. The CDR3 nucleotides are TGTGCCAGCAGTGAATCGCGTAGCAGTGAGACCCAGTACTTC.

This clone was observed a handful of times. This chain uses TRBV10-3 with TRBJ1-3; perhaps TRBD1 as D (5 bases). Looked up from germline, CDR1 is ENHRY and CDR2 is SYGVKD. CDR3 size: 16 residues. With 0 bases removed from V and 4 bases from J, the gap between germline ends came to 13 bases. The CDR3 nucleotides read TGTGCCATCAGTGAGTCGAGAGGCCAGGGAGGAAACACCATATATTTT. Translating it yields CAISESRGQGGNTIYF.

Written as DNA, the CDR3 is TGTGCCAGCAGTTTAGGGGGCCGGGAAGGCTACACCTTC. It yields the protein CASSLGGREGYTF. V is TRBV27 and J is TRBJ1-2; D is possibly TRBD1 (6 bases). Between the trimmed V and J ends, which lost 2 bases and 8 bases, there was a span of 12 bases. Per the germline V gene, CDR1 is MNHEY and CDR2 is SMNVEV (reference sequence). The CDR3 is 13 amino acids.

The J gene is TRBJ1-5, the V gene TRBV7-2; tentative D call: TRBD1 (5 bases). This CDR3 is 15 amino acids long. V shed 2 bases and J shed 2 bases, with 10 bases lying between them. In germline, CDR1 is SGHTA, CDR2 FQGNSA. CDR3 in amino acids: CASSLHIGGNQPQHF. The CDR3 nucleotides are TGTGCCAGCAGCTTACACATAGGGGGCAATCAGCCCCAGCATTTT.

This chain joins TRBV6-5 and TRBJ2-3; 8 bases match TRBD2. Germline-derived CDR1 and CDR2 are MNHEY and SVGAGI. CDR3 length: 15 amino acids. V trimming: 6 bases; J trimming: 4 bases; junction bases outside the gene matches: 9. This CDR3 reads CASSPGRGAADTQYF. The CDR3 coding sequence is TGTGCCAGCAGCCCCGGGAGGGGAGCGGCAGATACGCAGTATTTT.

V and J are TRBV23-1 and TRBJ1-2; 8 positions agree with TRBD1. Being an ORF, TRBV23-1 has a function that is uncertain. V gave up 4 bases and J gave up 3 bases; unmatched junction bases: 7. This CDR3 region has 15 residues. CDR3 region: CASSRTGKGDYGYTF. The CDR3 coding sequence is TGCGCCAGCAGTCGGACAGGGAAAGGAGACTATGGCTACACCTTC.

The chain combines TRBV9 with TRBJ2-1, with a possible D match to TRBD1 (5 bases). CDR1 is SGDLS and CDR2 is YYNGEE in the germline V gene. Trimming removed 0 bases from V and 10 bases from J, with 14 bases in between. The CDR3 consists of 14 residues. The CDR3 here is CASSVGTGQYEQFF. CDR3 nucleotides: TGTGCCAGCAGCGTAGGTACAGGTCAATACGAGCAGTTCTTC. The whole variable domain, filled in from reference TRBV9 and TRBJ2-1, reads DSGVTQTPKHLITATGQRVTLRCSPRSGDLSVYWYQQSLDQGLQFLIQYYNGEERAKGNILERFSAQQFPDLHSELNLSSLELGDSALYFCASSVGTGQYEQFFGPGTRLTVL.

The chain recombines TRBV6-2 or TRBV6-3 with TRBJ1-1; no clear D gene. The CDR3 sequence is 14 residues long. V was cut by 2 bases and J by 1 base, with 8 bases left in between. Germline CDR1 MNHEY, CDR2 SVGEGT. The CDR3: CASSYTERNTEAFF. CDR3 bases: TGTGCCAGCAGTTACACGGAGCGGAACACTGAAGCTTTCTTT.

The chain employs TRBV13 and TRBJ2-2, with TRBD1 identical over 7 bases. The CDR3 extends over 13 amino acids. The germline V gene encodes CDR1 PRHDT and CDR2 FYEKMQ (reference sequence). V trimming: 4 bases; J trimming: 6 bases; junction bases outside the gene matches: 2. The CDR3 loop reads CASSSTGAGELFF. The CDR3 region has the DNA TGTGCCAGCAGCTCCACAGGGGCCGGGGAGCTGTTTTTT.

The table lists this clone with a count of one. The rearrangement joins TRBV27 to TRBJ1-6, with 12 bases lining up with TRBD1. J gave up 10 bases and V 3 bases, and 4 bases lay outside the gene matches. This CDR3 is built from 15 residues. Germline CDR1 is MNHEY and CDR2 is SMNVEV (reference sequence). The CDR3 nucleotides are TGTGCCAGCAGTTTTGGGACAGGGGGCAGATCACCCCTCCACTTT. It translates to CASSFGTGGRSPLHF.

The chain carries TRBV10-2 and TRBJ1-5; D is ambiguous. Trimming took off 0 bases at V and 6 bases at J, with 9 bases between the two ends. Germline CDR1 WSHSY, CDR2 SAAADI. CDR3 length equals 14 residues. The CDR3 sequence: CASSESNAGQPQHF. CDR3 coding DNA: TGCGCCAGCAGTGAGTCGAACGCCGGTCAGCCCCAGCATTTT.

In DNA form, the CDR3 reads TGCGCCAGCAGCCATCCCGCCAGGGCGACGGAGACCCAGTACTTC. Translating it yields CASSHPARATETQYF. V gene TRBV4-1 combines with J gene TRBJ2-5, with a weak D call TRBD1 (5 bases). Looked up from germline, CDR1 is MGHRA and CDR2 is YSYEKL. This CDR3 contains 15 residues. V was pared by 3 bases and J by 5 bases, with 16 bases between.

The V call is TRBV15, the J call TRBJ1-5; possibly TRBD1 for D (5 bases). This CDR3 is 15 amino acids long. CDR1 LNHNV and CDR2 YYDKDF come from the germline V gene (reference sequence). V gave up 2 bases and J gave up 2 bases, with 10 bases separating them. CDR3 loop: CATSRFSTGNQPQHF. The CDR3 DNA is TGTGCCACCAGCAGATTCTCGACAGGCAATCAGCCCCAGCATTTT. The full variable domain, rest sourced from reference TRBV15 and TRBJ1-5, is DAMVIQNPRYQVTQFGKPVTLSCSQTLNHNVMYWYQQKSSQAPKLLFHYYDKDFNNEADTPDNFQSRRPNTSFCFLDIRSPGLGDTAMYLCATSRFSTGNQPQHFGDGTRLSIL.

The rearrangement links TRBV6-5 to TRBJ1-2; tentative D call: TRBD1 (6 bases). V dropped 6 bases and J dropped 4 bases, with 12 bases sitting between them. Germline values: CDR1 MNHEY, CDR2 SVGAGI. The CDR3 has 13 amino acids. CDR3 region: CASRRGQSYGYTF. In DNA form, the CDR3 reads TGTGCCAGCAGACGTGGACAGTCCTATGGCTACACCTTC.

This sequence joins TRBV9 and TRBJ1-5, with 9 bases lining up with TRBD1. This CDR3 region has 14 residues. V was clipped by 0 bases and J by 9 bases; unmatched bases: 4. The V gene's germline CDR1 is SGDLS and CDR2 YYNGEE. CDR3 DNA: TGTGCCAGCAGCGTAGGGACAGGGGTAGGGCCCCAGCATTTT. Encoded protein: CASSVGTGVGPQHF.

This clone was detected only a few times. The chain links TRBV5-6 to TRBJ1-2, with 7 nucleotides matching TRBD1. Unmatched junction bases numbered 8, after V lost 4 bases and J lost 2 bases. CDR1 and CDR2 from the germline V gene are SGHDT and YYEEEE. The CDR3 is 15 residues long. The CDR3 DNA reads as TGTGCCAGCAGCCCTGGGCCGGGACAGAACTATGGCTACACCTTC. It is translated as CASSPGPGQNYGYTF.

CDR3 loop: CSSRQGGNEKLFF. DNA of the CDR3: TGCAGCTCCCGACAGGGCGGTAATGAAAAACTGTTTTTT. The chain links TRBV29-1 to TRBJ1-4; the match to TRBD1 covers 7 bases. V was clipped by 8 bases and J by 4 bases; unmatched bases: 7. CDR1 and CDR2 from the germline V gene are SQVTM and ANQGSEA. The CDR3 has 13 amino acids.

The chain recombines TRBV12-3 or TRBV12-4 with TRBJ1-1, with D unclear. The V and J ends lost 10 bases and 7 bases respectively, with 13 bases between them. The CDR3 is made up of 11 amino acids. The CDR3 loop reads CAIKLEGEAFF. CDR3 sequence (DNA): TGTGCCATTAAACTAGAGGGTGAAGCTTTCTTT.

The CDR3 loop reads CAWSLSGNTIYF. In nucleotides, the CDR3 is TGTGCCTGGAGTCTCTCTGGAAACACCATATATTTT. V is TRBV30 and J is TRBJ1-3; no reliable D call. Trimming removed 2 bases from V and 0 bases from J, with 2 bases in between. The CDR3 totals 12 residues. Per germline, CDR1 GTSNPN and CDR2 SVGIG (reference sequence).

This sequence joins TRBV5-5 and TRBJ1-2; 10 bases fit TRBD1. After removal of 2 bases from V and 6 bases from J, the junction contained 13 bases not matched to a gene. This CDR3 has 17 residues. Germline values: CDR1 SGHKS, CDR2 YYEKEE (reference sequence). This CDR3 reads CASSLMDRGRLVDGYTF. CDR3 nucleotides: TGTGCCAGCAGCTTAATGGACAGGGGGAGGCTAGTCGATGGCTACACCTTC.

V and J are TRBV7-2 and TRBJ1-1, with a tentative D call TRBD1 (5 bases). Germline CDR1 and CDR2: SGHTA and FQGNSA. CDR3 length: 14 amino acids. V lost 1 base and J lost 8, with 14 bases in between. The DNA for the CDR3 is TGTGCCAGCAGCTTAGACAGGCAAATATCCGAAGCTTTCTTT. This gives the protein CASSLDRQISEAFF.

The V and J genes are TRBV5-4 and TRBJ1-4; D is perhaps TRBD1 (5 bases). With 0 bases removed from V and 5 bases from J, the gap between germline ends came to 11 bases. In germline, CDR1 is SGHNT, CDR2 YYREEE (reference sequence). The CDR3 contains 15 residues. The CDR3 DNA is TGTGCCAGCAGCTTGGGACAGATTGGAAATGAAAAACTGTTTTTT. Its protein product is CASSLGQIGNEKLFF.

The gene calls are TRBV4-2 and TRBJ1-1; D is uncertain. Trimming cost V 9 bases and J 0 bases, with 8 bases left between them. Germline CDR1 LGHNA, CDR2 YNFKEQ. The CDR3 has 12 amino acids. CDR3 DNA: TGTGCCAGTGGGCGGGTGAACACTGAAGCTTTCTTT. The encoded protein is CASGRVNTEAFF.

The rearrangement joins TRBV5-1 to TRBJ2-1; the match to TRBD2 covers 10 bases. Germline V gene lookup returns CDR1 SGHRS and CDR2 YFSETQ. CDR3 size: 15 residues. Germline trimming cut 2 bases from V and 6 bases from J; bases unmatched to any gene: 5. CDR3 region: CASSFSGGPGNEQFF. CDR3 nucleotides: TGCGCCAGCAGCTTTAGCGGGGGGCCTGGCAATGAGCAGTTCTTC.

This rearrangement joins TRBV18 to TRBJ1-2; no definite D call. Trimming pared 2 bases from V and 3 bases from J, leaving 10 bases between. CDR1 and CDR2 from the germline V gene are KGHSH and LQKENI. The CDR3 runs to 14 residues. For the CDR3, the DNA is TGTGCCAGCTCACCAATAAGGGAGGACTATGGCTACACCTTC. Translation: CASSPIREDYGYTF.

The count of this clone is one. CDR3 protein: CASTHQGLGYGYTF. The CDR3 DNA reads TGTGCCAGCACCCATCAGGGCTTGGGCTATGGCTACACCTTC. V gene TRBV7-9 combines with J gene TRBJ1-2, with D tentatively TRBD1 (5 bases). V was shortened by 7 bases and J by 4 bases, with 16 bases between the two germline ends. This CDR3 has 14 amino acids. Per the germline V gene, CDR1 is SEHNR and CDR2 is FQNEAQ (reference sequence).